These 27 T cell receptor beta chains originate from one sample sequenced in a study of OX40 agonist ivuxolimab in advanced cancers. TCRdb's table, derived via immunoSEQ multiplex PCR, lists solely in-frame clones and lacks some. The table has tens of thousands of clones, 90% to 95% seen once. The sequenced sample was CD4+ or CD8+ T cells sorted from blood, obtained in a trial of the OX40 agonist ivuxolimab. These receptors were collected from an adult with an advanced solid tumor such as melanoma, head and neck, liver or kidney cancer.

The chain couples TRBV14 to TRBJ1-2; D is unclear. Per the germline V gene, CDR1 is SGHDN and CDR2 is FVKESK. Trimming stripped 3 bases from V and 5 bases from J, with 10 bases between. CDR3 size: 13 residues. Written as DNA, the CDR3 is TGTGCCAGCAGCCACCCTACGGGTTATGGCTACACCTTC. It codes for CASSHPTGYGYTF.

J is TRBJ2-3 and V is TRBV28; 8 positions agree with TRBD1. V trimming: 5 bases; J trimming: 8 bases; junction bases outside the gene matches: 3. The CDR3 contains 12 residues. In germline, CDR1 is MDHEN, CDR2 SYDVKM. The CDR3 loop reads CASSPQGGTQYF. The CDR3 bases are TGTGCCAGCAGTCCACAGGGGGGTACGCAGTATTTT.

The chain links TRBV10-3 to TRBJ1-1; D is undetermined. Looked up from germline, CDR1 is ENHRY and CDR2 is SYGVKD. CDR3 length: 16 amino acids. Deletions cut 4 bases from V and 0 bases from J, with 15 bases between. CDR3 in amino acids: CAISGGLTDMNTEAFF. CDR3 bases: TGTGCCATCAGTGGTGGGTTAACCGATATGAACACTGAAGCTTTCTTT.

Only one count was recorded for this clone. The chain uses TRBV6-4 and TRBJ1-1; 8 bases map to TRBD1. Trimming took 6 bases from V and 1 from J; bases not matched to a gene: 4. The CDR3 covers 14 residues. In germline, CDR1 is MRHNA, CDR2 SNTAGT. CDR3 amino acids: CASSPDRGNTEAFF. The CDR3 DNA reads TGTGCCAGCAGCCCTGACAGGGGGAACACTGAAGCTTTCTTT.

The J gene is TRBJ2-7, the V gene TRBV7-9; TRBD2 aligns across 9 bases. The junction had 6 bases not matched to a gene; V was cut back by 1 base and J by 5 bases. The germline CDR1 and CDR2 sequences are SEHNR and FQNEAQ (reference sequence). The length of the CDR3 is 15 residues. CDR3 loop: CASSLEPGTSHEQYF. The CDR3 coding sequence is TGTGCCAGCAGCTTAGAACCCGGGACTAGCCACGAGCAGTACTTC.

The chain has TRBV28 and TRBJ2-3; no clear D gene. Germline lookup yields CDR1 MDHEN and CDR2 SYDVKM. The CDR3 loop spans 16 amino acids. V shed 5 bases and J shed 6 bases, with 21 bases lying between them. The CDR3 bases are TGTGCCAGCAGTCTTATGCTCGCGGTTCCCCGGGATACGCAGTATTTT. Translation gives CASSLMLAVPRDTQYF.

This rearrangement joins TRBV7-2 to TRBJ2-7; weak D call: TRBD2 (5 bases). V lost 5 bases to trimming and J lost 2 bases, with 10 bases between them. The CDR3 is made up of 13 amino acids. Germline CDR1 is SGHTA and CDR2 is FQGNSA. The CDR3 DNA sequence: TGTGCCAGCAGCCCCGGACTTACCTACGAGCAGTACTTC. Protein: CASSPGLTYEQYF. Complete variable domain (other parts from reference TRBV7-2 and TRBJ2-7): GAGVSQSPSNKVTEKGKDVELRCDPISGHTALYWYRQSLGQGLEFLIYFQGNSAPDKSGLPSDRFSAERTGGSVSTLTIQRTQQEDSAVYLCASSPGLTYEQYFGPGTRLTVT.

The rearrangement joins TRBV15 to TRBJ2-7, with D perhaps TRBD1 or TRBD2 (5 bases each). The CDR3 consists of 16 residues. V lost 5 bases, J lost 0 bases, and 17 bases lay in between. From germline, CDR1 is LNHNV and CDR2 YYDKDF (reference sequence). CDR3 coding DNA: TGTGCCACCAGCTCAAACCGGGACCAGGGCTCCTACGAGCAGTACTTC. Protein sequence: CATSSNRDQGSYEQYF.

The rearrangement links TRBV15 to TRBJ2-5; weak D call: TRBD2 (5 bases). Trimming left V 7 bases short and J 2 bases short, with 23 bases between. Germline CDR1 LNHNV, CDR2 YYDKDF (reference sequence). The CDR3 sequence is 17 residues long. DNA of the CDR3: TGTGCCACCAAGCAGCTTGAGGACTCCCGGTTTCAAGAGACCCAGTACTTC. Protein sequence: CATKQLEDSRFQETQYF.

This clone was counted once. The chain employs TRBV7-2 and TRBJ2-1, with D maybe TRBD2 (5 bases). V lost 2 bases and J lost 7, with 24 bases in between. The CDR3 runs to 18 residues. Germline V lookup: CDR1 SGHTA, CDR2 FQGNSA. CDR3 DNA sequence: TGTGCCAGCAGCTTAACTTATTATGGGGAGAGCGGACCTAATGAGCAGTTCTTC. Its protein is CASSLTYYGESGPNEQFF.

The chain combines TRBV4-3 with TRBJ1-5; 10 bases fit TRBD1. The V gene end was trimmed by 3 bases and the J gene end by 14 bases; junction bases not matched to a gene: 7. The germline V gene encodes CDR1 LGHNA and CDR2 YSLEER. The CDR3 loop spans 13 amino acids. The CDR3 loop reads CASSQGQGWEKHF. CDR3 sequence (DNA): TGCGCCAGCAGCCAGGGACAGGGGTGGGAAAAGCATTTT.

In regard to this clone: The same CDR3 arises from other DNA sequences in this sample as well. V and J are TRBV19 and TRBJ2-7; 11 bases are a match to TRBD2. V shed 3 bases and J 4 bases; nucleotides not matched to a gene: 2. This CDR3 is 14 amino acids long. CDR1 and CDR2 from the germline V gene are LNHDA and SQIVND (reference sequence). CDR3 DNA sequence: TGTGCCAGTAGTATGACTAGCGGGAATTACGAGCAGTACTTC. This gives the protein CASSMTSGNYEQYF.

The CDR3 loop is CASSFFRTGGNTGELFF. CDR3 nucleotide sequence: TGCGCCAGCAGTTTTTTCCGGACAGGGGGGAACACCGGGGAGCTGTTTTTT. J is TRBJ2-2 and V is TRBV5-1; 10 bases align to TRBD1. V shed 5 bases, J shed 1 base, and the junction held 8 bases outside the gene matches. Germline CDR1 SGHRS, CDR2 YFSETQ. The CDR3 runs 17 residues.

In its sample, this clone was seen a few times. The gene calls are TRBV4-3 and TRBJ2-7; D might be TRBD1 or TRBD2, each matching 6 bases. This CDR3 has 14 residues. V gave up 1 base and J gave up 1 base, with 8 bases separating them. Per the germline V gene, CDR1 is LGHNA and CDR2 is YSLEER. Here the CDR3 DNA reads TGCGCCAGCAGCCAAGGGGGGGCGTCCTACGAGCAGTACTTC. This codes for CASSQGGASYEQYF.

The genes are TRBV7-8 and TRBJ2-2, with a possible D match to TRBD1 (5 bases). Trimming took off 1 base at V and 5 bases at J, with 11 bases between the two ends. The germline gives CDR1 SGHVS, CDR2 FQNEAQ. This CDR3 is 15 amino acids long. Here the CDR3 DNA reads TGTGCCAGCAGCTTAGAGGGGCTCCGAACCGGGGAGCTGTTTTTT. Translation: CASSLEGLRTGELFF.

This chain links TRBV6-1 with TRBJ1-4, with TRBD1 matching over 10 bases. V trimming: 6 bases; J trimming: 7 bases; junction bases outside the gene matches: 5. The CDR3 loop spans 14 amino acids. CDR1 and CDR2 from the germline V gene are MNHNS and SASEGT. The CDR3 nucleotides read TGTGCCAGCAGGATGACAGGGGGCGGTGAAAAACTGTTTTTT. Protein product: CASRMTGGGEKLFF.

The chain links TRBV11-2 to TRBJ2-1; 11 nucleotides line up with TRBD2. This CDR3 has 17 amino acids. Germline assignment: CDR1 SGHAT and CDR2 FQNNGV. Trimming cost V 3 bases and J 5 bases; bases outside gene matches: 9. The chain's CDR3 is CASSFKLSGRANNEQFF. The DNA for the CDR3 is TGTGCCAGCAGCTTTAAACTTAGCGGGAGGGCCAACAATGAGCAGTTCTTC.

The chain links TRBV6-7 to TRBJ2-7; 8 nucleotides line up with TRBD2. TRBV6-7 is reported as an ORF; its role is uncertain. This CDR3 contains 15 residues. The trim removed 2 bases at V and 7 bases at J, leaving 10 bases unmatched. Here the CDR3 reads CASSYGGRPAREQYF. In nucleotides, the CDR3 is TGTGCCAGCAGTTACGGCGGGAGGCCCGCGAGGGAGCAGTACTTC.

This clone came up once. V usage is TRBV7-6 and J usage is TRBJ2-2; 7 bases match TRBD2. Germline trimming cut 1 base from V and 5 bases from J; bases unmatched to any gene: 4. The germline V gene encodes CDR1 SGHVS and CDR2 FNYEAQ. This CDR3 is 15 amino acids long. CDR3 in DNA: TGTGCCAGCAGCTTAGGGAGCGGGAATACCGGGGAGCTGTTTTTT. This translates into CASSLGSGNTGELFF. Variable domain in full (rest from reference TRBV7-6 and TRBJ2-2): GAGVSQSPRYKVTKRGQDVALRCDPISGHVSLYWYRQALGQGPEFLTYFNYEAQQDKSGLPNDRFSAERPEGSISTLTIQRTEQRDSAMYRCASSLGSGNTGELFFGEGSRLTVL.

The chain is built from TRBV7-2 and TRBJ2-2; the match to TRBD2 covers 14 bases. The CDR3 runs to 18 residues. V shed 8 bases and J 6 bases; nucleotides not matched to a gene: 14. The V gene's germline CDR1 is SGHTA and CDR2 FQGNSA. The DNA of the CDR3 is TGTGCCAGCGTAGAGGGACTAGCGGGAGTTGGGTCCCCCGGGGAGCTGTTTTTT. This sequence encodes CASVEGLAGVGSPGELFF. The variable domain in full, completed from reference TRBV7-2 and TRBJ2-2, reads GAGVSQSPSNKVTEKGKDVELRCDPISGHTALYWYRQSLGQGLEFLIYFQGNSAPDKSGLPSDRFSAERTGGSVSTLTIQRTQQEDSAVYLCASVEGLAGVGSPGELFFGEGSRLTVL.

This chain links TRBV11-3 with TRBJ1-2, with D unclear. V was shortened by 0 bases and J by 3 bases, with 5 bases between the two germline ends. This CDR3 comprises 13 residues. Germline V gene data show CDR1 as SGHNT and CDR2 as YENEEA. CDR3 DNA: TGTGCCAGCAGCTTAGATCGACACTATGGCTACACCTTC. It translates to CASSLDRHYGYTF.

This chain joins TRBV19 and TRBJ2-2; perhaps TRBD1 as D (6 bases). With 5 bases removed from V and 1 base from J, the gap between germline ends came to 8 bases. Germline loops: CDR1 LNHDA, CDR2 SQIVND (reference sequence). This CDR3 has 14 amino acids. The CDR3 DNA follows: TGTGCCAGTAGTCCGGGACAGAACACCGGGGAGCTGTTTTTT. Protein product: CASSPGQNTGELFF.

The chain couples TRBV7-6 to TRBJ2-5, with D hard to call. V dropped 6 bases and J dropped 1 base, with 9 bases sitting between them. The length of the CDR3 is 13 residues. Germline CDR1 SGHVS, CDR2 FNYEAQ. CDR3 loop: CASREGLQETQYF. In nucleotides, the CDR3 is TGTGCCAGCAGGGAAGGGCTCCAAGAGACCCAGTACTTC.

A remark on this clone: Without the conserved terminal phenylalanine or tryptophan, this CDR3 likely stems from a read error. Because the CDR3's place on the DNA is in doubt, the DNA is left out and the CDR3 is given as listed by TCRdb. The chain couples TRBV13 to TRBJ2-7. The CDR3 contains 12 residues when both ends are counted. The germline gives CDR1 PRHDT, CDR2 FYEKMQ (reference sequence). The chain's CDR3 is CASSPGTGTLVL.

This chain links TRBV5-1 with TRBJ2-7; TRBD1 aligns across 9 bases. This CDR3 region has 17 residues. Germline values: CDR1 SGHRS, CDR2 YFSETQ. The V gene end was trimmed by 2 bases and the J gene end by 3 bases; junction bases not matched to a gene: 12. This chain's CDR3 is CASSFSRTGQGIYEQYF. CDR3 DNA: TGCGCCAGCAGCTTCAGTAGAACAGGACAGGGGATCTACGAGCAGTACTTC.

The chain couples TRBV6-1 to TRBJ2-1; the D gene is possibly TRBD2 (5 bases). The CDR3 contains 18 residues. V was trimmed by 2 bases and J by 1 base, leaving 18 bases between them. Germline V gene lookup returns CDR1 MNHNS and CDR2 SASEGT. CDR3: CASSELSREETSYNEQFF. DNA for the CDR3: TGTGCCAGCAGTGAACTCTCACGGGAAGAAACGTCCTACAATGAGCAGTTCTTC.

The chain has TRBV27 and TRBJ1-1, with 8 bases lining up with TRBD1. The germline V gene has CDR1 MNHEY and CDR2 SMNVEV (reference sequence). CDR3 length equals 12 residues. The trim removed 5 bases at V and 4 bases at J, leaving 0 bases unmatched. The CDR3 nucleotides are TGTGCCAGCAGTGACAGGGGCACTGAAGCTTTCTTT. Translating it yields CASSDRGTEAFF.